The 6 T cell receptor beta chains reported below all come from one sample, sequenced in a study of shared clonotypes between healthy human individuals. Assay used: immunoSEQ multiplex PCR; TCRdb lists only in-frame clones, some missing. The table records over 400,000 clones, about 96% of them present only once. Sequenced: naive CD4+ T cells sorted from blood. The subset here: CD45RA+ positively selected. Receptors originate from a woman aged 25-40 years in good health.

The V gene is TRBV5-6, the J gene TRBJ2-1, with D uncertain. Trimming removed 1 base from V and 6 bases from J, with 8 bases in between. This CDR3 has 13 residues. Germline-derived CDR1 and CDR2 are SGHDT and YYEEEE. The CDR3 is CASSLPSVNEQFF. The CDR3 nucleotides read TGTGCCAGCAGCTTGCCGAGTGTCAATGAGCAGTTCTTC.

The rearrangement uses TRBV15 and TRBJ1-5, with D hard to call. CDR3 length: 13 residues. Looked up from germline, CDR1 is LNHNV and CDR2 is YYDKDF (reference sequence). The germline V and J ends were trimmed by 5 bases and 7 bases, with 12 bases remaining between them. The CDR3 is CATSFKFDQPQHF. The CDR3 nucleotides are TGTGCCACCAGCTTTAAATTTGACCAGCCCCAGCATTTT.

This sequence joins TRBV5-1 and TRBJ2-7; D may be TRBD1 or TRBD2 (6 bases each). V was cut by 2 bases and J by 2 bases, with 11 bases left in between. Germline CDR1 and CDR2: SGHRS and YFSETQ. The length of the CDR3 is 14 residues. In nucleotides, the CDR3 is TGCGCCAGCAGCTTTGCGGGACAAACCTACGAGCAGTACTTC. Residues: CASSFAGQTYEQYF.

The rearrangement joins TRBV2 to TRBJ1-2; tentatively, D is TRBD1 (5 bases). Trimming took off 8 bases at V and 0 bases at J, with 10 bases between the two ends. Germline V CDR1 and CDR2: SNHLY, FYNNEI. CDR3 length: 13 amino acids. CDR3 bases: TGTGCCAGCGAGGGACTTACTAACTATGGCTACACCTTC. Translated: CASEGLTNYGYTF.

The CDR3 is CAWSVLAGYNEQFF. The CDR3 DNA follows: TGTGCCTGGAGTGTACTAGCGGGATACAATGAGCAGTTCTTC. The rearrangement uses TRBV30 and TRBJ2-1, with 10 positions matching TRBD2. Unmatched junction bases numbered 0, after V lost 0 bases and J lost 4 bases. Germline CDR1 reads GTSNPN; CDR2 reads SVGIG (reference sequence). This CDR3 spans 14 amino acids.

The rearrangement uses TRBV5-1 and TRBJ2-7, with TRBD2 as a possible D gene (6 bases). The CDR3 contains 19 residues. CDR1 and CDR2 (germline): SGHRS, YFSETQ. V lost 0 bases and J 1 base, leaving 23 bases between the germline ends. In nucleotides, the CDR3 is TGCGCCAGCAGCTTGGTTTTATTTAGCGGCAGGAATATTTCCTACGAGCAGTACTTC. Translation gives CASSLVLFSGRNISYEQYF.